This passage covers 10 T cell receptor beta chains from one sample sequenced in a study of T cell responses to AZD1222 COVID-19 vaccine. Clones were sequenced by immunoSEQ multiplex PCR, and TCRdb holds only the in-frame ones, with some missing. The table shows 150,000 or so clones, with just under 95% occurring only once. Sample: peripheral blood, taken on day 0 of AZD1222 vaccination. The source of these receptors is an adult in good health.

The chain recombines TRBV2 with TRBJ2-5; 7 positions agree with TRBD2. CDR3 length equals 15 residues. Germline V gives CDR1 SNHLY, CDR2 FYNNEI. V shed 3 bases, J shed 5 bases, and the junction held 9 bases outside the gene matches. This chain's CDR3 is CASSEQRGDGETQYF. In DNA form, the CDR3 reads TGTGCCAGCAGTGAGCAGCGGGGAGACGGGGAGACCCAGTACTTC.

The CDR3 DNA is TGTGCCAGCCTCCTCCCTAGCGGGGAAGAGACCCAGTACTTC. Protein: CASLLPSGEETQYF. The rearrangement uses TRBV5-8 and TRBJ2-5; 9 bases are a match to TRBD2. Unmatched junction bases numbered 7, after V lost 7 bases and J lost 3 bases. CDR1 SGHTS and CDR2 YDEGEE come from the germline V gene. The CDR3 is 14 amino acids.

This rearrangement joins TRBV5-4 to TRBJ2-7; TRBD2 matches 9 bases. CDR1 is SGHNT, CDR2 YYREEE, per germline (reference sequence). V was pared by 3 bases and J by 2 bases, with 6 bases of the junction left unmatched. The CDR3 is 15 amino acids. The CDR3 protein is CASSSFSGSPYEQYF. CDR3 sequence (DNA): TGTGCCAGCAGCTCCTTTAGCGGGAGTCCCTACGAGCAGTACTTC.

The V gene is TRBV28, the J gene TRBJ2-5; 10 bases map to TRBD1. J lost 3 bases, V lost 6 bases, and 7 bases had no gene match. The germline gives CDR1 MDHEN, CDR2 SYDVKM. This CDR3 is 15 amino acids long. The CDR3 nucleotides read TGTGCCAGCAGCCCAATCGGACAGGGGGAAGAGACCCAGTACTTC. This encodes CASSPIGQGEETQYF.

V and J are TRBV6-1 and TRBJ1-1; D is possibly TRBD1 (6 bases). Germline V lookup: CDR1 MNHNS, CDR2 SASEGT. Between the trimmed V and J ends, which lost 3 bases and 5 bases, there was a span of 13 bases. The CDR3 length is 14 residues. This CDR3 reads CASSEGGAVTEAFF. DNA for the CDR3: TGTGCCAGCAGTGAGGGGGGGGCGGTTACTGAAGCTTTCTTT.

CDR3 residues: CASSLSRDSQFF. CDR3 nucleotide sequence: TGTGCCAGCAGTTTATCAAGAGACTCGCAGTTCTTC. The chain employs TRBV28 and TRBJ2-1; D gene ambiguous. The CDR3 is 12 amino acids. The V gene lost 1 base and the J gene lost 12 bases, with 10 bases spanning the gap. Germline loops: CDR1 MDHEN, CDR2 SYDVKM.

The chain joins TRBV6-5 to TRBJ2-1; the match to TRBD1 covers 10 bases. The CDR3 has 14 residues. Looked up from germline, CDR1 is MNHEY and CDR2 is SVGAGI. V lost 5 bases, J lost 9 bases, and 7 bases stayed unmatched. The CDR3: CASSMRDRGGEQFF. The CDR3, as DNA: TGTGCCAGCAGTATGAGGGACAGGGGCGGTGAGCAGTTCTTC.

This sequence joins TRBV6-2 or TRBV6-3 and TRBJ2-1, with D tentatively TRBD2 (5 bases). The V gene's germline CDR1 is MNHEY and CDR2 SVGEGT. V was trimmed by 0 bases and J by 0 bases, leaving 15 bases between them. The CDR3 is made up of 18 amino acids. The CDR3 DNA reads TGTGCCAGCAGTTACTCGTTAGAGGGTAAAAGCTCCTACAATGAGCAGTTCTTC. It codes for CASSYSLEGKSSYNEQFF.

The rearrangement uses TRBV11-2 and TRBJ2-5; D is uncertain. CDR3 size: 14 residues. Germline V CDR1 and CDR2: SGHAT, FQNNGV. Trimming removed 3 bases at V and 1 base at J, with 9 bases between. Here the CDR3 reads CASSLSGFQETQYF. The CDR3 DNA reads as TGTGCCAGCAGCTTGAGTGGGTTCCAAGAGACCCAGTACTTC.

The chain links TRBV6-5 to TRBJ2-3; the D gene could be TRBD1 or TRBD2 (5 bases each). The germline V gene has CDR1 MNHEY and CDR2 SVGAGI. The CDR3 is 15 residues long. Trimming removed 8 bases at V and 0 bases at J, with 15 bases between. The CDR3 sequence is CASWVAGTSTDTQYF. DNA of the CDR3: TGTGCCAGCTGGGTGGCAGGGACGAGCACAGATACGCAGTATTTT.